This T cell receptor beta chain appears in the sequencing data of a study of blood T cell repertoires in COVID-19 (dated by TCRdb to 2020 to 2022). Background for the entire study: The collaborator samples originated in the United States, Italy and Spain and spanned the acute and convalescent phases of COVID-19. Nearly every sample came with metadata listing a de-identified subject ID, COVID-19 status, age in years and sex. Samples came from the ongoing ImmuneRACE study (first 160 participants) plus 1,254 subjects from 6 global collaborators. The repertoires were released in a freely available public database meant as a resource for research on the immune response to SARS-CoV-2. Deeply sampled blood TCRbeta repertoires from subjects exposed to, actively infected with, or recovered from COVID-19 were included in the dataset. The material from the prospective study consisted of cDNA or gDNA derived from T cells, B-cell-depleted T cells, or PBMCs. Where available, HLA class I and class II types were obtained from metadata supplied by the sample provider rather than from assay-based typing. Results and caveats for the whole study, not just this receptor: The amount of clinical and demographic metadata varied by source and participant and was provided uncurated.

In the prospective study, participants were about 18 to 95 years old, resided in about two dozen geographic areas of the United States, and were enrolled through a virtual design. To assign participants to cohorts, the prospective study relied on clinical history that participants themselves reported in a screening survey and a study questionnaire. Exposed participants were defined as having been in contact with someone with a PCR-confirmed or clinician-diagnosed COVID-19 case within 2 weeks of study entry. Mobile phlebotomists in the prospective study collected whole blood, serum and a nasopharyngeal or oropharyngeal swab from every participant. Over an approximately 2-month period, participants in the prospective study had the option of providing additional blood draws and questionnaires. Before DNA extraction, prospective study blood samples were shipped either frozen or at room temperature.

TCRbeta CDR3 regions were amplified from genomic DNA by means of the immunoSEQ Assay, a bias-controlled multiplex PCR. The study's own analysis went as follows. Nucleated cell counts per sample were estimated from amplification of reference gene primers within the assay. Sequence reads were collapsed and filtered to measure the absolute abundance of every unique TCRbeta CDR3 rearrangement. Productive Simpson clonality was computed per sample as the square root of Simpson's diversity index over productive rearrangements. TCRdb obtained this table from immuneACCESS and retained in-frame rearrangements with V and J assigned. These tables miss some clones; where compared with another copy, unresolved V genes account for less than half of the shortfall, and the remainder is unexplained. The DNA was the basis for D and trimming; V, J and clone size are from that table. Here the sample has approximately 400,000 clones; 80% to 95% occur a single time. The ten largest account for over 0.7% of the sample.

On this clone itself: It lacks a known antigen. No quality values exist for individual bases; no much larger clone is one base distant.

This receptor was identified in a woman between 40 and 55 years old who had been exposed to COVID-19. The material sequenced was PBMCs or T cells enriched from blood (not recorded which).

DNA sequence: TGTGCCAGCAGCTCCGACAGGGGTGGTATTCAGTACTTC. Its translation is CASSSDRGGIQYF. This sequence uses TRBV11-3 and TRBJ2-4; 8 central bases correspond to TRBD1. Trimmed from V: 4 bases; trimmed from J: 10 bases; junction bases lacking a gene match: 6. CDR1 and CDR2 are read off the germline V gene as SGHNT and YENEEA. The CDR3 runs 13 amino acids, cysteine and phenylalanine included. Just the 39-base CDR3 DNA is kept, in frame starting at base 1. The full variable domain, with segments outside the CDR3 supplied by the reference TRBV11-3 and TRBJ2-4 proteins, appears as EAGVVQSPRYKIIEKKQPVAFWCNPISGHNTLYWYLQNLGQGPELLIRYENEEAVDDSQLPKDRFSAERLKGVDSTLKIQPAELGDSAVYLCASSSDRGGIQYFGAGTRLSVL.